Listed below are T cell receptor beta chains from one sample, sequenced in a study of blood T cell repertoires in COVID-19. Using immunoSEQ multiplex PCR, the repertoire was profiled, and TCRdb retains in-frame clones only, with some absent. Here the sample spans 250,000 to 350,000 clones, roughly 90% being singletons. Sequenced sample: PBMCs or T cells enriched from blood (not recorded which). These receptors all stem from a woman aged 30 to 39 who had recovered from COVID-19. The CDR3 runs from the conserved cysteine through the conserved F or W. The listing skips clone size in some rows; elsewhere it reads once, few, many or a size class.

>TRBV27|NA
CASSLGRATEAFF
>TRBV5-3|NA
CARSLWTYYEQYF
>TRBV3-1/TRBV3-2|NA
CASSQDPQGWDEQFF
>TRBV28|NA
CASSPRLGNQPQHF
>TRBV7-2|NA
CASGVGGKSYEQYF
>TRBV7-3|NA
CASSLAGGPEQYF
>TRBV30|NA
CAWKGGEETQYF
>TRBV7-2|NA
CASSLYPYEQYF
>TRBV7-8|NA
CASSSRTGGATEAFF
>TRBV24-1|NA
CATSEGASYEQYF
>TRBV28|NA
CASSLRDRDTGELFF
>TRBV7-9|NA
CASSPEVSLGRELFF
>TRBV18|NA
CASSPNQGTDTQYF
>TRBV27|NA
CASSFRQVPSSYNSPLHF
>TRBV27|NA
CASSSTVLNTEAFF
>TRBV5-1|once
CASSSGQSYNEQFF
>TRBV28|NA
CASSPPPTRGGSTNEKLFF
>TRBV5-1|NA
CASSLGPPRGNTEAFF
>TRBV5-4|once
CASSLAGVAGGSEQYF
>TRBV6-2/TRBV6-3|NA
CASSLNRGSSPLHF
>TRBV25-1|NA
CASSDPRQRSYEQYF
>TRBV5-6|NA
CASSLTGVDTEAFF
>TRBV2|NA
CASSVQMGATDTQYF
>TRBV19|few
CASSSGQGAETQYF
>TRBV19|NA
CASSILQGGYNEQFF
>TRBV6-2/TRBV6-3|NA
CASSYENSPLHF
>TRBV6-2/TRBV6-3|NA
CASSTPGLAGFYNEQFF
>TRBV24-1|NA
CATSTATGSYEQYF
>TRBV28|NA
CASNPPGATDTQYF
>TRBV7-3|NA
CASSLTGRGSGYNSPLHF
>TRBV5-6|NA
CASSGNTGSEQYF
>TRBV9|NA
CASSVELGLAGDQQYF
>TRBV4-1|NA
CASRFGVTGANVLTF
>TRBV28|once
CASRTGSVDTEAFF
>TRBV28|NA
CASNGLGYYGYTF
>TRBV6-5|NA
CASRADSSYEQYF
>TRBV6-1|NA
CASSEGHLYGYTF
>TRBV5-6|NA
CASSPGGSGNTIYF
>TRBV6-6|NA
CASSYQGPKKDEQFF
>TRBV7-2|NA
CASSPSGGTTYEQYF
>TRBV5-5|once
CASSLSVMNTEAFF
>TRBV13|NA
CASSLGLAGNEQFF
>TRBV7-8|NA
CASNPSDRFYEQYF
>TRBV10-3|NA
CANKQGLNTEAFF
>TRBV7-9|NA
CASSRDNYGYTF
>TRBV10-3|NA
CAISEGLAGGETQYF
>TRBV7-9|NA
CASSLRGGRDYNEQFF
>TRBV6-2/TRBV6-3|NA
CASTYTGRNRETQYF
>TRBV25-1|NA
CASSLGQGNYGYTF
>TRBV2|NA
CASSAQGLKGEKLFF
>TRBV14|NA
CASSHHRWVAGAPWSDTQYF